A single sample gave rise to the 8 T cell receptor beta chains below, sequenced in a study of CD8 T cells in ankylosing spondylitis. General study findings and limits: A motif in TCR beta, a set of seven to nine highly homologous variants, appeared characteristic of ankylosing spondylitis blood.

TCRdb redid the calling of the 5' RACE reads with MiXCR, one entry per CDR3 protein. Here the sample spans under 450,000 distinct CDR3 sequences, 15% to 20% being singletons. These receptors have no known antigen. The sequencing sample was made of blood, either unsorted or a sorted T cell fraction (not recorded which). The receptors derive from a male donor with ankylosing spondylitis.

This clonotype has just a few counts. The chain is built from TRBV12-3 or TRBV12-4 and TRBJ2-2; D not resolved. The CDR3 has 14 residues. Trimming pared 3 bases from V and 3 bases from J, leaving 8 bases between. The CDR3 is CASSFGQHTGELFF. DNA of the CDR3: TGTGCCAGCAGTTTTGGGCAGCACACCGGGGAGCTGTTTTTT.

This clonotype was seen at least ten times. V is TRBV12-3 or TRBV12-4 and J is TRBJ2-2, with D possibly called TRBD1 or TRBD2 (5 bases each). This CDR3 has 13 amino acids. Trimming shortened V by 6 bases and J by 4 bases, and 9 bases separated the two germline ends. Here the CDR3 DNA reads TGTGCCAGCAGGGGGGATAGCACCGGGGAGCTGTTTTTT. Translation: CASRGDSTGELFF.

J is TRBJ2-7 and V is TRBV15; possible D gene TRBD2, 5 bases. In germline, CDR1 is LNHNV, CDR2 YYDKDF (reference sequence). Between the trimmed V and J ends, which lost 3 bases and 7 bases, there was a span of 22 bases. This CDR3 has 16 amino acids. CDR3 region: CATSRIGRGGTGEQYF. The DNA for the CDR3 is TGTGCCACCAGCAGGATAGGAAGAGGAGGTACTGGGGAGCAGTACTTC. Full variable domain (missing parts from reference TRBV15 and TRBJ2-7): DAMVIQNPRYQVTQFGKPVTLSCSQTLNHNVMYWYQQKSSQAPKLLFHYYDKDFNNEADTPDNFQSRRPNTSFCFLDIRSPGLGDTAMYLCATSRIGRGGTGEQYFGPGTRLTVT.

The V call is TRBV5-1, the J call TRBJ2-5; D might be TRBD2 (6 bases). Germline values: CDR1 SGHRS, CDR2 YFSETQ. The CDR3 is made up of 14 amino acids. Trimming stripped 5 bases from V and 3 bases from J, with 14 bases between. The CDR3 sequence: CASREGPNKETQYF. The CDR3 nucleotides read TGCGCCAGCAGGGAGGGACCGAACAAAGAGACCCAGTACTTC.

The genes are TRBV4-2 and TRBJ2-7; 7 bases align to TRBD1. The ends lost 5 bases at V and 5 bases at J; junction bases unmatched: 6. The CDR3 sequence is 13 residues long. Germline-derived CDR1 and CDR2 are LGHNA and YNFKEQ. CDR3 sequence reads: CASSKTGLDEQYF. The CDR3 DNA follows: TGTGCCAGCAGCAAGACAGGGTTAGACGAGCAGTACTTC.

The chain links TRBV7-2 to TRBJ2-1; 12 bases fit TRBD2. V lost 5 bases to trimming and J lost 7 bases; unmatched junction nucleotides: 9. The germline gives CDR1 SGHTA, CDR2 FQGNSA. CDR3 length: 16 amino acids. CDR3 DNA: TGTGCCAGCAGCACACCTAGCGGGAGGGCCAGAAATGAGCAGTTCTTC. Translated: CASSTPSGRARNEQFF.

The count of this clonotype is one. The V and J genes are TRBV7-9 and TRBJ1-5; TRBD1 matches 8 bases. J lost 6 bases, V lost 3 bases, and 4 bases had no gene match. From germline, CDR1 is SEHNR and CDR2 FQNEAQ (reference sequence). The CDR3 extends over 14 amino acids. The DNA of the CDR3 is TGTGCCAGCAGCTTTGGCCAGGGGGCTCAGCCCCAGCATTTT. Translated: CASSFGQGAQPQHF.

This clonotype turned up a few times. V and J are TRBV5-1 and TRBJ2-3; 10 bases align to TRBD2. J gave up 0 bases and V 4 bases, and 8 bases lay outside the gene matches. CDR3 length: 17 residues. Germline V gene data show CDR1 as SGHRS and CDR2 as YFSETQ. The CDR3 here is CASSPSGGVYSTDTQYF. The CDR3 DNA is TGCGCCAGCAGCCCTAGCGGGGGAGTCTATAGCACAGATACGCAGTATTTT.